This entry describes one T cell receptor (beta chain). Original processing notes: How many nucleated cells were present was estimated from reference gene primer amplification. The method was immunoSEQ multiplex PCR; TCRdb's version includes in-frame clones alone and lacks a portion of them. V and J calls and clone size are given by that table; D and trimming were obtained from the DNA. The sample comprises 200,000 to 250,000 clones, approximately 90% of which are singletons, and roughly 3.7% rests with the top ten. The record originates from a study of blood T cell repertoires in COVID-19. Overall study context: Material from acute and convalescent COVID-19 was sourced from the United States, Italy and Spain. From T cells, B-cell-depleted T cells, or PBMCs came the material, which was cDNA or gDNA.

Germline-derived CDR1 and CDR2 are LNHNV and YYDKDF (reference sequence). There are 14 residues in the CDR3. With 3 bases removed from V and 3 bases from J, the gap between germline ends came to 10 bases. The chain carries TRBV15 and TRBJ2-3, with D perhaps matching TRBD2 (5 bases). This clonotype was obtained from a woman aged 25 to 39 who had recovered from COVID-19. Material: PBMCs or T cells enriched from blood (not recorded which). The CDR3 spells CATSSPTRTDTQYF. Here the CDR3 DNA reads TGTGCCACCAGCAGTCCCACTAGGACAGATACGCAGTATTTT.